This T cell receptor beta chain was obtained from a study of blood T cell repertoires in COVID-19. Study-level information: Sources were T cells, B-cell-depleted T cells, or PBMCs; the material itself was cDNA or gDNA.

Only in-frame clones appear in the TCRdb table, and some are missing; sequencing was by immunoSEQ multiplex PCR. The table lists approximately 350,000 clones, more than 80% of them singletons. Germline CDR1 is MGHRA and CDR2 is YSYEKL. V was clipped by 6 bases and J by 6 bases, with 13 bases between them. This CDR3 contains 13 residues. Material for sequencing was peripheral blood. This sequence was found in a man aged 40-49 years with acute or convalescent COVID-19. The chain combines TRBV4-1 with TRBJ2-3; perhaps TRBD1 as D (5 bases). Here the CDR3 reads CASSRTRADTQYF. The CDR3 DNA reads as TGCGCCAGCAGTCGGACCAGGGCGGATACGCAGTATTTT.